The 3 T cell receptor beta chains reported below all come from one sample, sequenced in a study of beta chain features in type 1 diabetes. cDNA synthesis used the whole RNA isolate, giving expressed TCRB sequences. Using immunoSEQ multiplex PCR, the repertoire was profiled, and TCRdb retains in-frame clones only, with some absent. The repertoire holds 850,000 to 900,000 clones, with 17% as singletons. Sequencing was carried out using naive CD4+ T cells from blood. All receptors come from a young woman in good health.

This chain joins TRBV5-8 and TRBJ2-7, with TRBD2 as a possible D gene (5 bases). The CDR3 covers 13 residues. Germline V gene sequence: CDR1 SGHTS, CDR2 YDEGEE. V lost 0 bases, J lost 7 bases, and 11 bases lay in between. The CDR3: CASSLAGMREQYF. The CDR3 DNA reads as TGTGCCAGCAGCTTGGCGGGAATGCGGGAGCAGTACTTC.

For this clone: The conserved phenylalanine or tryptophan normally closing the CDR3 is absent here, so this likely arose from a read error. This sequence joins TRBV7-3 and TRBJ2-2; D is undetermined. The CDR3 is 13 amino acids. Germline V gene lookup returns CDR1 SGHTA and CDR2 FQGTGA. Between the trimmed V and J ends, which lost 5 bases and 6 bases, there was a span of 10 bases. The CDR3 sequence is CASSPYSAGELFS. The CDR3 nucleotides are TGTGCCAGCAGCCCGTACTCTGCCGGGGAGCTGTTTTCT.

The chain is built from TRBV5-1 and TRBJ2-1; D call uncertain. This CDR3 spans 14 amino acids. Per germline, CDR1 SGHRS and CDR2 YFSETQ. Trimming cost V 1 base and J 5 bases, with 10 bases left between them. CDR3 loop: CASSLTLQDNEQFF. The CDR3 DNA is TGCGCCAGCAGCTTGACCCTGCAGGACAATGAGCAGTTCTTC.